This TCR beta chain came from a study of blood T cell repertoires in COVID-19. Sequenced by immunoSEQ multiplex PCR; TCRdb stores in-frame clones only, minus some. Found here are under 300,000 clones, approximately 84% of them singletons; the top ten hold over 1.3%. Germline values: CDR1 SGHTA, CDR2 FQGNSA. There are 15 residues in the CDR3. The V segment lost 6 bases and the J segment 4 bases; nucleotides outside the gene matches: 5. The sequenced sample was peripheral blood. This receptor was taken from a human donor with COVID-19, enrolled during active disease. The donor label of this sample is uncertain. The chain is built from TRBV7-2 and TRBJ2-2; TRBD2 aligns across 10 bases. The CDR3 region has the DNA TGTGCCAGCAGGATCACTAGCGGGGCCACCGGGGAGCTGTTTTTT. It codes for CASRITSGATGELFF.